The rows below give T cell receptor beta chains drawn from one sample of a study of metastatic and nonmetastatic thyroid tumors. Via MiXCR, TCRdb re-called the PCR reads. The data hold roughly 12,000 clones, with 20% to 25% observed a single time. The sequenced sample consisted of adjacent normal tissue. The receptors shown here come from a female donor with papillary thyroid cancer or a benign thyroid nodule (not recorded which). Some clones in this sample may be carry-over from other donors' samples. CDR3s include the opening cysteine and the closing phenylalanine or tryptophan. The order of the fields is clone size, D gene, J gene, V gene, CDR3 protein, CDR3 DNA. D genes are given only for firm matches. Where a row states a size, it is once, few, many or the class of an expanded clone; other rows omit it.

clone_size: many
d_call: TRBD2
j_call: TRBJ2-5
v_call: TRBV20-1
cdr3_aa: CSARDPSGFGETQYF
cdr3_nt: TGCAGTGCTAGAGATCCTAGCGGGTTTGGGGAGACCCAGTACTTC

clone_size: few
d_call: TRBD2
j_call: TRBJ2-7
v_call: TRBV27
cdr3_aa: CAISLGAGLVYERYF
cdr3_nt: TGTGCTATCAGTTTAGGAGCGGGACTTGTCTACGAGCGGTACTTC

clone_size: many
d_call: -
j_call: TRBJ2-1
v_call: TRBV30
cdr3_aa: CAWILTREFF
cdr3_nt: TGTGCCTGGATTCTGACTCGAGAGTTCTTC

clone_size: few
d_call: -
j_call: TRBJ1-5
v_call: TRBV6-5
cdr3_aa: CASSTGTGTRQHQPQHF
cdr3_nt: TGTGCCAGCAGTACCGGAACTGGGACACGGCAGCATCAGCCCCAGCATTTT

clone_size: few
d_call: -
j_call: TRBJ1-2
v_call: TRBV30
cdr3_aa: CAWSVGLTYGYTF
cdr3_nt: TGTGCCTGGAGTGTAGGACTCACCTATGGCTACACCTTC

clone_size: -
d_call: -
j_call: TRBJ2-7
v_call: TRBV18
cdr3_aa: CASSPPGRAYEQYF
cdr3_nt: TGTGCCAGCTCACCACCGGGGAGAGCCTACGAGCAGTACTTC

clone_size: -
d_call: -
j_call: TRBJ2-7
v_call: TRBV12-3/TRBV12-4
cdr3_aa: CASSPSGTRVEQYF
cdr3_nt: TGTGCCAGCAGTCCCTCCGGGACACGGGTCGAGCAGTACTTC

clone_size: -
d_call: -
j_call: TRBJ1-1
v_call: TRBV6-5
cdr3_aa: CASSYSRGSEAFF
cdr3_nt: TGTGCCAGCAGTTACTCGCGAGGAAGCGAAGCTTTCTTT

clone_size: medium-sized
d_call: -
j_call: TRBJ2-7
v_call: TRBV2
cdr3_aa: CASSGGVVYEQYF
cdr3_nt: TGTGCCAGCAGTGGGGGAGTAGTCTACGAGCAGTACTTC

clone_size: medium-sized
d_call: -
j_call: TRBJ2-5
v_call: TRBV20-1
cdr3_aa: CSAQTSQETQYF
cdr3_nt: TGCAGTGCTCAGACTAGCCAAGAGACCCAGTACTTC

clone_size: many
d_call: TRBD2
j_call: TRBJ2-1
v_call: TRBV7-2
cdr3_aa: CASSLFRLAGVYEQFF
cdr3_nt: TGTGCCAGCAGCTTATTCCGACTAGCGGGAGTGTATGAGCAGTTCTTC

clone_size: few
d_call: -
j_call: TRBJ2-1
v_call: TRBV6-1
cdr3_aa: CASSSPSRDEQFF
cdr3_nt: TGTGCCAGCAGTTCCCCATCTAGGGATGAGCAGTTCTTC

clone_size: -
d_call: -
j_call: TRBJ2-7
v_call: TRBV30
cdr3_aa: CAWNRDPDSYEQYF
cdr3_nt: TGTGCCTGGAACCGGGACCCAGATTCCTACGAGCAGTACTTC

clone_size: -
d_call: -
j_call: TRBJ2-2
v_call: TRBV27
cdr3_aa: CAGGWSANTGELFF
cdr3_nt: TGTGCCGGCGGTTGGTCAGCCAACACCGGGGAGCTGTTTTTT

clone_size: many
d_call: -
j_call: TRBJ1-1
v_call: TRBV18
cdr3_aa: CASSTGRKTEAFF
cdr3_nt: TGTGCCAGCTCAACAGGACGGAAGACTGAAGCTTTCTTT

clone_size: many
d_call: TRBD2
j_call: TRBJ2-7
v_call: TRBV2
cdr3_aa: CASSDEASGVPPTYEQYF
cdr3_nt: TGTGCCAGCAGTGATGAGGCTAGCGGGGTTCCACCCACCTACGAGCAGTACTTC

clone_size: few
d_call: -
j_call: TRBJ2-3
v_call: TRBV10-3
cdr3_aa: CVISESGGGITQYF
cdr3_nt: TGTGTCATCAGTGAGTCGGGTGGAGGTATTACGCAGTATTTT

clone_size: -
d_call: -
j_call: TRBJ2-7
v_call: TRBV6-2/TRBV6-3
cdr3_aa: CASSYGQPVEQYF
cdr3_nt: TGTGCCAGCAGTTATGGACAGCCGGTCGAGCAGTACTTC

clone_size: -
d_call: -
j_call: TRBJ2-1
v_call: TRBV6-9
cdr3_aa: CASSLYNEQFF
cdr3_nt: TGTGCCAGCAGCTTATACAATGAGCAGTTCTTC

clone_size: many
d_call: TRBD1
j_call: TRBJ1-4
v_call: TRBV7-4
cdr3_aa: CASSMPPGQGNEKLFF
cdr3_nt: TGTGCCAGCAGCATGCCCCCCGGACAGGGGAATGAAAAACTGTTTTTT

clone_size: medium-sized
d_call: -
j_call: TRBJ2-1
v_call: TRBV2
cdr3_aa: CASSEYSRDNEQFF
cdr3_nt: TGTGCCAGCAGTGAATACAGCAGAGACAATGAGCAGTTCTTC

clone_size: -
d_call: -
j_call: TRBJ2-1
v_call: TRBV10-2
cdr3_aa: CASRSLGSNEQFF
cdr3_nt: TGCGCCAGCAGGTCCTTAGGGTCCAATGAGCAGTTCTTC

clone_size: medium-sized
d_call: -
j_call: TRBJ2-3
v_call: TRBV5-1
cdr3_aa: CASSPSVIPSTDTQYF
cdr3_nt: TGCGCCAGCAGCCCTTCGGTGATCCCTAGCACAGATACGCAGTATTTT

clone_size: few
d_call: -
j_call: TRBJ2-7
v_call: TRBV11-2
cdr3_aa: CASSLGSIYYEQYF
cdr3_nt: TGTGCCAGCAGCTTAGGGTCTATCTACTACGAGCAGTACTTC

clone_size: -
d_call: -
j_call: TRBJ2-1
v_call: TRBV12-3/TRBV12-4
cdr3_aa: CASSLAYNEQFF
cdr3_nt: TGTGCCAGCAGTTTAGCGTACAATGAGCAGTTCTTC

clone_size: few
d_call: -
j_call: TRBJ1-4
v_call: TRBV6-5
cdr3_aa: CASSYAGVQEKLFF
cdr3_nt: TGTGCCAGCAGTTACGCAGGGGTGCAGGAAAAACTGTTTTTT

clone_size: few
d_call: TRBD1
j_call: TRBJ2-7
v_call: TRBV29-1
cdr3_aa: CSVGDRAGEQYF
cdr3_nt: TGCAGCGTGGGGGACAGGGCGGGGGAGCAGTACTTC

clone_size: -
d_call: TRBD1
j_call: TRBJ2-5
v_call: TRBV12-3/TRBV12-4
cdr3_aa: CASSPGTERALAETQYF
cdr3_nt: TGTGCCAGCAGTCCGGGGACAGAGCGTGCCCTGGCAGAGACCCAGTACTTC

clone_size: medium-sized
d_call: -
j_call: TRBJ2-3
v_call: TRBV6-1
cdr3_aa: CASRTGTSTDTQYF
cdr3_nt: TGTGCCAGTCGAACAGGGACTAGCACAGATACGCAGTATTTT

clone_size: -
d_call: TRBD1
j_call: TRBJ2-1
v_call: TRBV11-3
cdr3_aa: CASSPGTGVNEQFF
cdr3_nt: TGTGCCAGCAGCCCGGGGACAGGGGTGAATGAGCAGTTCTTC

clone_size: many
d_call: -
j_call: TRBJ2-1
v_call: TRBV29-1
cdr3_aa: CSVSGGSNEQFF
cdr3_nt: TGCAGCGTGAGTGGGGGATCTAATGAGCAGTTCTTC

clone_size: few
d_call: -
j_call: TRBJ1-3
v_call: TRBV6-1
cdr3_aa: CASSEAWGSGNTIYF
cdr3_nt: TGTGCCAGCAGTGAAGCTTGGGGCTCAGGAAACACCATATATTTT

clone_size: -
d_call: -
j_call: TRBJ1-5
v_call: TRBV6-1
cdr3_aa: CASSGLAGGQDQPQHF
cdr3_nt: TGTGCCAGCAGTGGGCTAGCGGGGGGGCAGGATCAGCCCCAGCATTTT

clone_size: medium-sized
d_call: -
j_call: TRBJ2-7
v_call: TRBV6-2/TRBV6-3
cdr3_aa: CASSYVEGFNYEQYF
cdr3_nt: TGTGCCAGCAGTTACGTGGAAGGGTTCAACTACGAGCAGTACTTC

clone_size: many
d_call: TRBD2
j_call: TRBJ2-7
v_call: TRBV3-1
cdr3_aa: CASSPQTSGSYEQYF
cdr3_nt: TGTGCCAGCAGCCCCCAGACTAGCGGCTCCTACGAGCAGTACTTC

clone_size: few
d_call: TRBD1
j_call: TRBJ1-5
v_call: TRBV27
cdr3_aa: CASSFDGQGLQPQHF
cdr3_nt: TGTGCCAGCAGTTTTGATGGACAGGGTCTTCAGCCCCAGCATTTT

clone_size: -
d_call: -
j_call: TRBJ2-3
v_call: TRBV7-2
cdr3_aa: CASSLTRDTDTQYF
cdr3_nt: TGTGCCAGCAGCTTAACGAGGGACACAGATACGCAGTATTTT

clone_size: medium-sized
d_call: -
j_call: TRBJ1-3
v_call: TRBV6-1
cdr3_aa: CASTSLGGGNTIYF
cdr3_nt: TGTGCCAGCACTAGTTTGGGGGGAGGAAACACCATATATTTT

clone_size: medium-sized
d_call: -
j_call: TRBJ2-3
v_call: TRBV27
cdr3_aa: CASSPLPGSTDTQYF
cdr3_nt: TGTGCCAGCAGTCCCCTGCCCGGGAGCACAGATACGCAGTATTTT

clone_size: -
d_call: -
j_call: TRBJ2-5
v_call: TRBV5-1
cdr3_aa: CASSRGPRGVGESQYF
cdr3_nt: TGCGCCAGCAGCCGTGGACCGAGAGGTGTTGGGGAGTCCCAGTACTTC

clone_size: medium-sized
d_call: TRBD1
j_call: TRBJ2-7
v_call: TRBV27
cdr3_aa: CASSLQGTGVYEQYF
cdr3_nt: TGTGCCAGCAGTTTACAAGGGACAGGTGTCTACGAGCAGTACTTC

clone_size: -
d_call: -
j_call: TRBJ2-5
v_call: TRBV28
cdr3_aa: CANSLMSREPYF
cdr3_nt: TGTGCCAACAGTTTAATGTCCAGGGAGCCTTACTTC

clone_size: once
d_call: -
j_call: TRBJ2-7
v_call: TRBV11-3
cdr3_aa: CASSPGCGGEQYF
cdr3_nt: TGTGCCAGCAGCCCGGGGTGTGGAGGCGAGCAGTACTTC

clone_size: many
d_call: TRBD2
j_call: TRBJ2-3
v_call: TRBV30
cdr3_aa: CAWRAAGIDTQYF
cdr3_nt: TGTGCCTGGAGGGCAGCGGGAATAGATACGCAGTATTTT

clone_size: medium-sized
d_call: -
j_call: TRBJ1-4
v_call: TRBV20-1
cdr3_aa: CSASLATNEKLFF
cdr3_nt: TGCAGTGCCTCACTTGCAACTAATGAAAAACTGTTTTTT

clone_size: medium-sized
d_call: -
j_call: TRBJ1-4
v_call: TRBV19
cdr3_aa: CASSIKALEHRARATNEKLFF
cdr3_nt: TGTGCCAGTAGTATAAAAGCGTTAGAGCACAGGGCCCGAGCAACTAATGAAAAACTGTTTTTT

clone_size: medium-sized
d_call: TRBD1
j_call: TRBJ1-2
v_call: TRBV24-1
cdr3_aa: CATSDWDREDGYTF
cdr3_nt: TGTGCCACCAGTGACTGGGACAGGGAAGATGGCTACACCTTC